The T cell receptor (beta chain) under discussion was sequenced for a study of T cell clusters in autoimmune cytopenias. Study background: A median age of approximately 64 years and mean of about 52 years characterized healthy donor controls.

This clonotype is labeled medium-sized (0.01 to 0.1%) based on frequency. Germline lookup yields CDR1 SGHNT and CDR2 YYREEE (reference sequence). The CDR3 loop spans 13 amino acids. TRB was amplified from roughly 250 ng of peripheral blood genomic DNA per sample. TRB was amplified by touch-down multiplex PCR, primer pools A and B combined. TCRdb reworked the multiplex PCR reads into one entry per CDR3 protein, no DNA. This sample's table reports 6,900 or so distinct CDR3 sequences. The data were also submitted as part of a second study, on T cell repertoires in aging, cancer and after chemotherapy. That report adds: Six age groups, ranging from 30 or younger to 70 or older, included the donors. Compared with age-matched healthy donors, untreated hematological or solid cancer patients showed higher blood TCR clonality. Healthy donors lost TCR diversity with age mainly through richness, cancer patients through richness and evenness.

This sequence joins TRBV5-4 and TRBJ2-3; TCRdb calls TRBD1, which cannot be checked without DNA. Sequences were obtained from peripheral blood. The receptor was isolated from a human donor in good health. CDR3 residues: CASSPGFPDTQYF.